The entry that follows covers one T cell receptor (beta chain) sequence. Its cognate antigen is unknown. The CDR3 is made up of 14 amino acids. Looked up from germline, CDR1 is SQVTM and CDR2 is ANQGSEA. Losses at the gene ends were 7 bases for V and 1 base for J; bases not matched to a gene: 9. RNA extraction and reverse transcription yielded cDNA as sequencing template. Sequencing was performed with immunoSEQ multiplex PCR; in TCRdb, only in-frame clones are kept and a portion is missing. The table includes approximately 150,000 clones, approximately 60% detected once. The data originate from a study of CD8+ T cells in alopecia areata. Regarding the study as a whole: Affected scalp, especially in alopecia totalis/universalis, had a higher clonality than normal scalp did.

The clonotype originates from a human donor in good health. The chain employs TRBV29-1 and TRBJ2-5; TRBD1 matches at 7 bases. Material for sequencing was CD4+ T cells sorted from blood. The CDR3 loop is CSAGHRGFQETQYF. CDR3 DNA sequence: TGCAGCGCAGGGCACAGGGGTTTCCAAGAGACCCAGTACTTC.